A selection of T cell receptor beta chains follows, all from one sample in a study of cytomegalovirus exposure and HLA in healthy donors. Profiled with immunoSEQ multiplex PCR; TCRdb holds only in-frame clones, not every one. The sample records some 200,000 clones, approximately 78% being singletons. Sequenced input: PBMCs. These receptors were collected from a woman younger than 35 in good health and CMV-seronegative. The CDR3 runs from the conserved cysteine through the conserved F or W. The D gene is left open where the match is weak. Expanded clones are given a class, and other clones once, few, many or no size at all.

D: .
size: .
V: TRBV14
J: TRBJ2-7
CDR3: CASSLLPSDSYEQYF
DNA: TGTGCCAGCAGCCTACTACCTTCCGATTCCTACGAGCAGTACTTC

D: .
size: .
V: TRBV7-2
J: TRBJ2-2
CDR3: CASSATGELFF
DNA: TGTGCCAGCAGCGCGACCGGGGAGCTGTTTTTT

D: .
size: .
V: TRBV14
J: TRBJ2-2
CDR3: CASTANTGELFF
DNA: TGTGCCAGCACCGCGAACACCGGGGAGCTGTTTTTT

D: TRBD1
size: .
V: TRBV29-1
J: TRBJ1-5
CDR3: CSAGTGSGNQPQHF
DNA: TGCAGCGCCGGGACAGGTAGTGGCAATCAGCCCCAGCATTTT

D: TRBD1
size: .
V: TRBV7-9
J: TRBJ1-1
CDR3: CASSRPGQAEAFF
DNA: TGTGCCAGCAGCAGACCTGGACAGGCTGAAGCTTTCTTT

D: .
size: .
V: TRBV7-3
J: TRBJ2-2
CDR3: CASSLSVGAGELFF
DNA: TGTGCCAGCAGCTTATCAGTCGGAGCCGGGGAGCTGTTTTTT

D: .
size: .
V: TRBV30
J: TRBJ2-2
CDR3: CACSSNWGTNTGELFF
DNA: TGTGCCTGTTCTTCCAATTGGGGCACCAACACCGGGGAGCTGTTTTTT

D: TRBD2
size: .
V: TRBV4-2
J: TRBJ2-7
CDR3: CASSQDPGLAGPPYEQYF
DNA: TGTGCCAGCAGCCAAGATCCGGGACTAGCGGGCCCCCCCTACGAGCAGTACTTC

D: TRBD2
size: once
V: TRBV19
J: TRBJ2-3
CDR3: CASSTRAAGLADTQYF
DNA: TGTGCCAGTAGTACCCGCGCAGCGGGGTTGGCAGATACGCAGTATTTT

D: .
size: .
V: TRBV5-1
J: TRBJ2-2
CDR3: CASSLGQTVGELFF
DNA: TGCGCCAGCAGCTTGGGACAGACCGTGGGGGAGCTGTTTTTT

D: TRBD1
size: .
V: TRBV6-5
J: TRBJ1-2
CDR3: CASSYANTGGYGYTF
DNA: TGTGCCAGCAGTTACGCCAACACAGGGGGCTATGGCTACACCTTC

D: TRBD2
size: .
V: TRBV28
J: TRBJ2-1
CDR3: CAISGTSGDEQFF
DNA: TGTGCCATCTCGGGGACTAGCGGGGATGAGCAGTTCTTC

D: TRBD2
size: once
V: TRBV6-6
J: TRBJ2-7
CDR3: CASTVGLGPYEQYF
DNA: TGTGCCAGCACCGTCGGACTAGGGCCCTACGAGCAGTACTTC

D: .
size: .
V: TRBV19
J: TRBJ2-1
CDR3: CASSIGDNEQFF
DNA: TGTGCCAGTAGTATAGGCGACAATGAGCAGTTCTTC

D: .
size: .
V: TRBV19
J: TRBJ1-5
CDR3: CASSIRSAGFSNQPQHF
DNA: TGTGCCAGTAGTATTCGAAGCGCCGGATTTAGCAATCAGCCCCAGCATTTT

D: TRBD1
size: .
V: TRBV15
J: TRBJ2-1
CDR3: CATSRDRGLRTFF
DNA: TGTGCCACCAGCAGGGACAGGGGGCTCCGTACGTTCTTC

D: TRBD1
size: .
V: TRBV18
J: TRBJ1-1
CDR3: CASSPLLGGTGRNTEAFF
DNA: TGTGCCAGCTCACCACTCCTGGGGGGGACAGGCCGGAACACTGAAGCTTTCTTT

D: TRBD2
size: .
V: TRBV7-9
J: TRBJ2-3
CDR3: CATSWAGGHLNTQYF
DNA: TGTGCCACCTCCTGGGCGGGAGGGCACCTCAATACGCAGTATTTT

D: .
size: .
V: TRBV5-1
J: TRBJ2-6
CDR3: CASSANGARSGANVLTF
DNA: TGCGCCAGCAGCGCGAATGGGGCGAGATCTGGGGCCAACGTCCTGACTTTC

D: .
size: .
V: TRBV29-1
J: TRBJ1-1
CDR3: CSAIQGGYTEAFF
DNA: TGCAGCGCCATACAGGGAGGGTACACTGAAGCTTTCTTT

D: .
size: .
V: TRBV9
J: TRBJ1-3
CDR3: CASSAGTGNTIYF
DNA: TGTGCCAGCAGCGCGGGGACAGGAAACACCATATATTTT

D: .
size: .
V: TRBV7-9
J: TRBJ2-5
CDR3: CASSPQGGETQYF
DNA: TGTGCCAGCAGCCCACAGGGAGGGGAGACCCAGTACTTC

D: TRBD1
size: .
V: TRBV5-6
J: TRBJ1-5
CDR3: CASSLSRDRNQPQHF
DNA: TGTGCCAGCAGCTTGTCACGGGACAGAAATCAGCCCCAGCATTTT

D: TRBD2
size: few
V: TRBV5-1
J: TRBJ2-5
CDR3: CASSTGDYSYQETQYF
DNA: TGCGCCAGCAGCACTGGGGACTACTCGTACCAAGAGACCCAGTACTTC

D: .
size: .
V: TRBV7-9
J: TRBJ1-2
CDR3: CASSSSGGTNYGYTF
DNA: TGTGCCAGCAGCTCTTCCGGGGGGACTAACTATGGCTACACCTTC

D: .
size: few
V: TRBV5-1
J: TRBJ2-3
CDR3: CASSSEVAGTSTDTQYF
DNA: TGCGCCAGCAGCTCCGAGGTTGCGGGGACTAGCACAGATACGCAGTATTTT

D: TRBD2
size: .
V: TRBV9
J: TRBJ2-1
CDR3: CASSVARVAGNNEQFF
DNA: TGTGCCAGCAGCGTAGCTAGGGTAGCGGGAAACAATGAGCAGTTCTTC

D: TRBD1
size: .
V: TRBV28
J: TRBJ1-2
CDR3: CASHHDRGRGYTF
DNA: TGTGCCAGCCACCACGACAGGGGGCGAGGCTACACCTTC

D: .
size: .
V: TRBV19
J: TRBJ1-5
CDR3: CASNPGLYSNQPQHF
DNA: TGTGCCAGTAATCCAGGACTTTATAGCAATCAGCCCCAGCATTTT

D: TRBD1
size: .
V: TRBV6-6
J: TRBJ1-2
CDR3: CASSNRDRSYGYTF
DNA: TGTGCCAGCAGCAACCGGGACAGGTCCTATGGCTACACCTTC

D: TRBD1
size: once
V: TRBV7-9
J: TRBJ2-1
CDR3: CASREAQGVNEQFF
DNA: TGTGCCAGCAGAGAAGCTCAGGGGGTCAATGAGCAGTTCTTC

D: TRBD2
size: .
V: TRBV27
J: TRBJ2-3
CDR3: CASSFVAGGSDTQYF
DNA: TGTGCCAGCAGTTTTGTAGCGGGAGGATCAGATACGCAGTATTTT

D: .
size: .
V: TRBV7-3
J: TRBJ2-3
CDR3: CASSLIGVATDTQYF
DNA: TGTGCCAGCAGCTTAATAGGGGTTGCGACAGATACGCAGTATTTT

D: TRBD2
size: .
V: TRBV27
J: TRBJ2-6
CDR3: CASSPIAGGRSGANVLTF
DNA: TGTGCCAGCAGTCCTATAGCGGGAGGGAGGTCTGGGGCCAACGTCCTGACTTTC

D: .
size: .
V: TRBV5-1
J: TRBJ2-7
CDR3: CASSFEGLSSYEQYF
DNA: TGCGCCAGCAGCTTTGAGGGCCTGAGCTCCTACGAGCAGTACTTC

D: .
size: .
V: TRBV28
J: TRBJ2-7
CDR3: CASSFLVTYEQYF
DNA: TGTGCCAGCAGTTTTCTAGTCACCTACGAGCAGTACTTC

D: TRBD2
size: .
V: TRBV5-1
J: TRBJ2-7
CDR3: CASSLAASGGGEQYF
DNA: TGCGCCAGCAGCTTGGCGGCTAGCGGGGGGGGCGAGCAGTACTTC

D: TRBD2
size: .
V: TRBV7-3
J: TRBJ2-7
CDR3: CASSSIAGEQYF
DNA: TGTGCCAGCAGCTCTATAGCGGGCGAGCAGTACTTC

D: .
size: .
V: TRBV5-6
J: TRBJ2-5
CDR3: CASSFRDFMYQETQYF
DNA: TGTGCCAGCAGCTTTCGGGACTTCATGTACCAAGAGACCCAGTACTTC

D: TRBD1
size: .
V: TRBV5-1
J: TRBJ1-2
CDR3: CASSLQGADYGYTF
DNA: TGCGCCAGCAGCTTGCAGGGGGCGGACTATGGCTACACCTTC

D: TRBD1
size: .
V: TRBV27
J: TRBJ2-1
CDR3: CASSWTGGPYNEQFF
DNA: TGTGCCAGCAGTTGGACAGGGGGCCCCTACAATGAGCAGTTCTTC

D: .
size: .
V: TRBV28
J: TRBJ1-3
CDR3: CASSLQVTGNTIYF
DNA: TGTGCCAGCAGTTTACAGGTTACTGGAAACACCATATATTTT

D: .
size: .
V: TRBV6-5
J: TRBJ1-6
CDR3: CAGSPLRRNNSPLHF
DNA: TGTGCCGGCAGTCCACTCCGAAGAAATAATTCACCCCTCCACTTT

D: .
size: .
V: TRBV25-1
J: TRBJ1-4
CDR3: CASSGGAATNEKLFF
DNA: TGTGCCAGCAGTGGGGGCGCGGCAACTAATGAAAAACTGTTTTTT

D: .
size: .
V: TRBV19
J: TRBJ1-1
CDR3: CASSSQEGDTEAFF
DNA: TGTGCCAGTAGTTCACAAGAGGGGGACACTGAAGCTTTCTTT

D: TRBD1
size: .
V: TRBV25-1
J: TRBJ2-2
CDR3: CASSVTGASDTGELFF
DNA: TGTGCCAGCAGTGTTACAGGGGCGAGCGACACCGGGGAGCTGTTTTTT